This T cell receptor beta chain was sequenced in a study of blood T cell repertoires in COVID-19. Assay: immunoSEQ multiplex PCR; the TCRdb copy retains only in-frame clones and omits some. This table has about 280,000 clones, roughly 85% appearing once. The CDR3 consists of 17 residues. The germline V and J ends were trimmed by 0 bases and 0 bases, with 12 bases remaining between them. Per the germline V gene, CDR1 is LGHNA and CDR2 is YNFKEQ. V gene TRBV4-2 combines with J gene TRBJ1-3; D unresolved. The source is a man aged 50 to 60 with active or convalescent COVID-19. Sequenced sample: peripheral blood. The CDR3 coding sequence is TGTGCCAGCAGCCAAGAAGTCCGCATTAGCTCTGGAAACACCATATATTTT. Its protein is CASSQEVRISSGNTIYF.